Sequencing of this T cell receptor beta chain was carried out in a study of lymphopenia after photon versus proton radiotherapy. Study-wide results and caveats: After the lymphocyte nadir, photon-treated repertoires showed oligoclonal expansion, especially of CD8+ Temra cells. In patients who died, overall survival fell as post-nadir TCR diversity dropped more.

Trimming stripped 6 bases from V and 1 base from J, with 10 bases between. CDR3 length equals 13 residues. Germline assignment: CDR1 ENHRY and CDR2 SYGVKD. Concerning this clone itself: Its target is not known.

TCRdb's copy holds only in-frame clones and misses some; the assay was immunoSEQ multiplex PCR. The sample has about 26,000 clones, 75% to 90% seen once. The chain couples TRBV10-3 to TRBJ2-7; no reliable D call. This receptor was obtained from a man aged 25 to 40 with gastric cancer. Sample: peripheral blood, taken from a patient treated with photon-based radiotherapy. CDR3 amino acids: CAIRGSASYEQYF. The CDR3 nucleotides are TGTGCCATCAGAGGGTCGGCATCCTACGAGCAGTACTTC.